Listed below are T cell receptor beta chains from one sample, sequenced in a study of CD8 T cells in Susac syndrome. TCRdb processed the immunoSEQ multiplex PCR reads anew with MiXCR; each CDR3 protein has one entry. The sample lists about 180,000 distinct CDR3 sequences, approximately 94% occurring once. The sample taken for sequencing was CD4+ T cells from PBMCs. These receptors were collected from a human donor with Susac syndrome. The CDR3 runs from the conserved cysteine through the conserved F or W. The D gene is left open where the match is weak. Clone size is stated in some rows and not others, as once, few, many or a class when expanded.

clone_size j_call d_call v_call cdr3_length cdr3_aa cdr3_nt
NA TRBJ2-5 TRBD2 TRBV7-2 13 CASSYSGGETQYF TGTGCCAGCAGCTATAGCGGGGGAGAGACCCAGTACTTC
NA TRBJ2-4 NA TRBV20-1 13 CSARFGYLNIQYF TGCAGTGCTAGATTTGGCTATTTAAACATTCAGTACTTC
NA TRBJ2-1 NA TRBV4-1 13 CASSQRQNNEQFF TGCGCCAGCAGCCAAAGGCAGAACAATGAGCAGTTCTTC
NA TRBJ2-5 NA TRBV7-2 14 CASSLAGSRQTQYF TGTGCCAGCAGCTTAGCGGGGTCCAGGCAGACCCAGTACTTC
NA TRBJ1-1 NA TRBV20-1 12 CSATGGNTEAFF TGCAGTGCAACCGGCGGGAACACTGAAGCTTTCTTT
NA TRBJ1-5 TRBD1 TRBV15 15 CATSSSTGGGQPQHF TGTGCCACCAGTTCTAGCACAGGGGGAGGTCAGCCCCAGCATTTT
NA TRBJ1-6 TRBD1 TRBV20-1 16 CSARVPGTDNNSPLHF TGCAGTGCGAGAGTCCCCGGGACAGACAATAATTCACCCCTCCACTTT
few TRBJ2-5 NA TRBV18 15 CASSPPGGIQETQYF TGTGCCAGCTCACCACCCGGAGGGATACAAGAGACCCAGTACTTC
NA TRBJ2-3 NA TRBV11-3 15 CASSLGGHTGDTQYF TGTGCCAGCAGCTTAGGGGGGCACACAGGAGATACGCAGTATTTT
NA TRBJ1-5 NA TRBV7-7 16 CASSFHGARSNQPQHF TGTGCTAGCAGCTTTCATGGGGCGCGAAGCAATCAGCCCCAGCATTTT
NA TRBJ1-2 NA TRBV3-1 12 CASHTRVGGYTF TGTGCCAGCCACACAAGGGTCGGTGGCTACACCTTC
NA TRBJ1-5 NA TRBV24-1 14 CATSEGLSNQPQHF TGTGCCACCAGTGAGGGGCTGAGCAATCAGCCCCAGCATTTT
NA TRBJ2-5 NA TRBV27 15 CASRASQRDRSAQYF TGTGCCAGCAGGGCATCCCAACGGGACCGAAGCGCCCAGTACTTC
NA TRBJ2-5 NA TRBV20-1 14 CSARGEGQKETQYF TGCAGTGCTAGGGGGGAAGGCCAGAAGGAGACCCAGTACTTC
NA TRBJ2-7 NA TRBV4-2 15 CASSQVASGGYEQYF TGTGCCAGCAGCCAAGTGGCAAGCGGCGGCTACGAGCAGTACTTC
NA TRBJ1-1 NA TRBV5-4 15 CASSPSTGGIGEAFF TGTGCCAGCAGCCCATCGACAGGTGGAATCGGTGAAGCTTTCTTT
NA TRBJ2-1 TRBD2 TRBV9 16 CASSPWTSGSYNEQFF TGTGCCAGCAGCCCCTGGACTAGCGGGAGCTACAATGAGCAGTTCTTC
NA TRBJ2-6 NA TRBV18 14 CASSQLSEANVLTF TGTGCCAGCTCACAACTGAGCGAGGCCAACGTCCTGACTTTC
NA TRBJ1-1 NA TRBV27 14 CASRKSTGFTEAFF TGTGCCAGCAGGAAATCCACAGGGTTCACTGAAGCTTTCTTT
NA TRBJ1-2 NA TRBV30 13 CAWSQQGRGGYTF TGTGCCTGGAGCCAACAGGGAAGGGGAGGCTACACCTTC
NA TRBJ2-1 TRBD2 TRBV6-4 15 CASSVGLAGANEQFF TGTGCCAGCAGTGTGGGACTAGCGGGGGCCAATGAGCAGTTCTTC
NA TRBJ2-3 TRBD2 TRBV3-1 14 CASSLTSGGDTQYF TGTGCCAGCAGCCTGACTAGCGGGGGAGATACGCAGTATTTT
once TRBJ1-2 TRBD1 TRBV29-1 15 CSVEWRQGASYGYTF TGCAGCGTTGAATGGAGGCAGGGGGCTTCTTATGGCTACACCTTC
NA TRBJ2-3 NA TRBV20-1 11 CSAEGIDTQYF TGCAGTGCTGAGGGGATAGATACGCAGTATTTT
NA TRBJ1-1 NA TRBV30 13 CARQGSVSAEAFF TGTGCCCGCCAGGGCTCGGTCTCAGCTGAAGCTTTCTTT
NA TRBJ1-6 NA TRBV4-1 14 CASSQVKGNSPLHF TGCGCCAGCAGCCAAGTTAAGGGAAATTCACCCCTCCACTTT
NA TRBJ2-2 NA TRBV29-1 12 CSAEQGTGELFF TGCAGCGCCGAACAGGGCACCGGGGAGCTGTTTTTT